The 27 T cell receptor beta chains reported below all come from one sample, sequenced in a study of T-cell memory formation after mild COVID-19. TCRdb re-called the 5' RACE reads through MiXCR, storing one row per CDR3 protein. Here the sample spans some 64,000 distinct CDR3 sequences, roughly 10% being singletons. Sequencing was done on a sample of PBMCs or a T cell subset sorted from them (not recorded which). These receptors were taken from a young man who had mild COVID-19 (a few samples of this study predate the infection). Cell type and time point are not known.

The chain couples TRBV20-1 to TRBJ2-7, with 9 positions matching TRBD1. Germline V gene lookup returns CDR1 DFQATT and CDR2 SNEGSKA (reference sequence). The ends lost 3 bases at V and 5 bases at J; junction bases unmatched: 8. This CDR3 region has 14 residues. The CDR3 loop reads CSASLRTGVNEQYV. The DNA for the CDR3 is TGCAGTGCTAGCCTACGGACAGGGGTCAACGAGCAGTACGTC.

This chain uses TRBV7-2 with TRBJ2-3; the D is unclear. The CDR3 has 12 amino acids. V was pared by 6 bases and J by 2 bases, with 6 bases between. Germline CDR1 reads SGHTA; CDR2 reads FQGNSA. The CDR3 region is CASSRYTDTQYF. Written as DNA, the CDR3 is TGTGCCAGCAGTCGTTACACAGATACGCAGTATTTT.

This clonotype has just a few counts. V gene TRBV6-1 combines with J gene TRBJ2-3; 8 bases are a match to TRBD2. The V and J ends lost 7 bases and 6 bases, in that order; junction bases with no gene match: 3. CDR1 is MNHNS and CDR2 is SASEGT in the germline V gene. The length of the CDR3 is 12 residues. The CDR3 reads CASIPSGDTQYF. CDR3 sequence (DNA): TGTGCCAGCATCCCTAGCGGGGATACGCAGTATTTT.

This clonotype was picked up a small number of times. The CDR3 sequence is CASSQDGFRGDTQYF. CDR3 in DNA: TGCGCCAGCAGCCAAGATGGGTTCCGCGGAGATACGCAGTATTTT. The chain employs TRBV4-3 and TRBJ2-3, with D uncertain. The CDR3 spans 15 residues. Germline CDR1 LGHNA, CDR2 YSLEER. The V and J ends lost 0 bases and 5 bases respectively, with 12 bases between them.

This clonotype was detected a few times. The rearrangement links TRBV3-1 to TRBJ2-3, with D perhaps TRBD2 (5 bases). Trimming took 6 bases from V and 5 from J, leaving 12 bases between them. The CDR3 loop spans 13 amino acids. The germline V gene has CDR1 LGHDT and CDR2 YNNKEL (reference sequence). The DNA of the CDR3 is TGTGCCAGCAGTCTTGGACGGGAAGATACGCAGTATTTT. It translates to CASSLGREDTQYF.

This clonotype is categorized as medium-sized. The V gene is TRBV4-3, the J gene TRBJ2-2; D remains ambiguous. Trimming took off 0 bases at V and 6 bases at J, with 11 bases between the two ends. CDR3 length: 15 residues. From germline, CDR1 is LGHNA and CDR2 YSLEER. CDR3 in amino acids: CASSQESPQAGELFF. In DNA form, the CDR3 reads TGCGCCAGCAGCCAAGAATCTCCGCAGGCCGGGGAGCTGTTTTTT.

The V call is TRBV7-2, the J call TRBJ1-2; 7 bases are a match to TRBD1. In germline, CDR1 is SGHTA, CDR2 FQGNSA. The V and J ends lost 4 bases and 2 bases, in that order; junction bases with no gene match: 10. CDR3 length: 16 residues. The CDR3 sequence is CASSSPLGGQNYGYTF. The CDR3 region has the DNA TGTGCCAGCAGCTCCCCACTCGGGGGACAGAACTATGGCTACACCTTC.

The chain uses TRBV2 and TRBJ1-5, with D maybe TRBD1 (5 bases). The V end was cut by 5 bases, the J end by 2 bases, with 10 bases between. This CDR3 is 14 amino acids long. The V gene's germline CDR1 is SNHLY and CDR2 FYNNEI. The CDR3 nucleotides read TGTGCCAGCAGTTTCGACAGAGGCAATCAGCCCCAGCATTTT. This encodes CASSFDRGNQPQHF.

This chain connects TRBV4-1 to TRBJ2-4, with TRBD2 matching over 7 bases. The ends lost 1 base at V and 8 bases at J; junction bases unmatched: 11. The CDR3 is 16 amino acids. CDR1 is MGHRA and CDR2 is YSYEKL in the germline V gene. DNA of the CDR3: TGCGCCAGCAGCCAAGGCTGGCAGACGGGGGGAGACATTCAGTACTTC. It codes for CASSQGWQTGGDIQYF.

This clonotype was seen many times. The V gene is TRBV7-6, the J gene TRBJ2-1, with D hard to call. The CDR3 extends over 12 amino acids. V lost 6 bases to trimming and J lost 12 bases, with 15 bases between them. Germline V gene sequence: CDR1 SGHVS, CDR2 FNYEAQ. The CDR3 bases are TGTGCCAGCAGTCATCCCTCGGGTGGGCAGTTCTTC. The encoded protein is CASSHPSGGQFF.

This clonotype came up many times. This rearrangement joins TRBV5-1 to TRBJ2-3; TRBD1 aligns across 7 bases. The CDR3 is 17 amino acids. The germline V gene encodes CDR1 SGHRS and CDR2 YFSETQ. The V and J ends lost 3 bases and 2 bases, in that order; junction bases with no gene match: 12. Here the CDR3 DNA reads TGCGCCAGCAGCTCGTGGGCCCGACAGGGACCCACAGATACGCAGTATTTT. Protein sequence: CASSSWARQGPTDTQYF. Looking up the rest from reference TRBV5-1 and TRBJ2-3 gives the full variable domain: KAGVTQTPRYLIKTRGQQVTLSCSPISGHRSVSWYQQTPGQGLQFLFEYFSETQRNKGNFPGRFSGRQFSNSRSEMNVSTLELGDSALYLCASSSWARQGPTDTQYFGPGTRLTVL.

In nucleotides, the CDR3 is TGTGCCAGCAGCGTAGCGGGGCAATCTAGTGGCTACACCTTC. This sequence encodes CASSVAGQSSGYTF. J is TRBJ1-2 and V is TRBV9; a possible D gene is TRBD1 (5 bases). CDR3 length: 14 amino acids. Germline CDR1 is SGDLS and CDR2 is YYNGEE. V was pared by 0 bases and J by 7 bases, with 13 bases between.

This clonotype was detected only a few times. The chain employs TRBV20-1 and TRBJ2-4; 8 bases are a match to TRBD2. The trim removed 5 bases at V and 7 bases at J, leaving 7 bases unmatched. This CDR3 has 13 amino acids. Germline CDR1 DFQATT, CDR2 SNEGSKA (reference sequence). The CDR3 nucleotides are TGCAGTGCTGTCATAGCGGGGTTCAACATTCAGTACTTC. Translated: CSAVIAGFNIQYF.

This clonotype has just a few counts. The chain joins TRBV7-2 to TRBJ1-2; weak D call: TRBD1 (6 bases). Per the germline V gene, CDR1 is SGHTA and CDR2 is FQGNSA. The CDR3 is made up of 13 amino acids. Trimming stripped 2 bases from V and 6 bases from J, with 10 bases between. CDR3 sequence (DNA): TGTGCCAGCAGCTTACAGGGGAAGAATGGCTACACCTTC. Encoded protein: CASSLQGKNGYTF. Variable domain in full (rest from reference TRBV7-2 and TRBJ1-2): GAGVSQSPSNKVTEKGKDVELRCDPISGHTALYWYRQSLGQGLEFLIYFQGNSAPDKSGLPSDRFSAERTGGSVSTLTIQRTQQEDSAVYLCASSLQGKNGYTFGSGTRLTVV.

This clonotype was seen more than once but under ten times. The V gene is TRBV6-1, the J gene TRBJ2-7, with D possibly being TRBD1 (6 bases). This CDR3 comprises 13 residues. With 4 bases removed from V and 3 bases from J, the gap between germline ends came to 10 bases. Per germline, CDR1 MNHNS and CDR2 SASEGT. The CDR3 DNA sequence: TGTGCCAGCAGTGCCCAGACAGGCTACGAGCAGTACGTC. This encodes CASSAQTGYEQYV.

This clonotype was detected only a few times. The chain carries TRBV29-1 and TRBJ2-4, with D perhaps TRBD1 (5 bases). Trimming removed 2 bases at V and 1 base at J, with 9 bases between. This CDR3 region has 14 residues. CDR1 SQVTM and CDR2 ANQGSEA come from the germline V gene. CDR3 DNA: TGCAGCGTTGAACAGGGTATGGCCAAAAACATTCAGTACTTC. Its protein is CSVEQGMAKNIQYF.

This clonotype has more than one count but fewer than ten. This chain uses TRBV7-2 with TRBJ1-3, with 8 bases fitting TRBD1. Losses at the gene ends were 3 bases for V and 5 bases for J; bases not matched to a gene: 6. The CDR3 is 15 residues long. CDR1 and CDR2 from the germline V gene are SGHTA and FQGNSA. The CDR3 nucleotides are TGTGCCAGCAGCTTCTCCGGACAGGGACGAAACACCATATATTTT. Protein product: CASSFSGQGRNTIYF.

The chain uses TRBV28 and TRBJ2-7; perhaps TRBD2 as D (7 bases). V was pared by 6 bases and J by 6 bases, with 12 bases between. The CDR3 runs 12 residues. Germline V gene sequence: CDR1 MDHEN, CDR2 SYDVKM. In DNA, the CDR3 is TGTGCCAGCAGCAGGCGGGGGCGCGAGCAGTACGTC. The encoded protein is CASSRRGREQYV.

This chain connects TRBV7-2 to TRBJ2-3; D might be TRBD2 (6 bases). The germline gives CDR1 SGHTA, CDR2 FQGNSA. Trimming removed 3 bases at V and 7 bases at J, with 11 bases between. The CDR3 extends over 13 amino acids. The DNA of the CDR3 is TGTGCCAGCAGCTTCGATGCGGGACATACGCAGTATTTT. Residues: CASSFDAGHTQYF.

The sample holds a few counts of this clonotype. The DNA of the CDR3 is TGCAGTGCTAGGGTACTAGCGGGGGGCCCTGTGGGGACAGATACGCAGTATTTT. This codes for CSARVLAGGPVGTDTQYF. The rearrangement links TRBV20-1 to TRBJ2-3, with TRBD2 matching 12 bases. Germline V gene data show CDR1 as DFQATT and CDR2 as SNEGSKA (reference sequence). The CDR3 sequence is 18 residues long. Losses at the gene ends were 3 bases for V and 3 bases for J; bases not matched to a gene: 13.

In this sample, this clonotype turned up a few times. The chain carries TRBV4-1 and TRBJ1-5; D is unresolved. Germline V CDR1 and CDR2: MGHRA, YSYEKL. Trimming removed 3 bases at V and 0 bases at J, with 9 bases between. The CDR3 contains 15 residues. The DNA for the CDR3 is TGCGCCAGCAGCCAGAGACACGTTAGCAATCAGCCCCAGCATTTT. It yields the protein CASSQRHVSNQPQHF.

This clonotype was seen at least ten times. The rearrangement joins TRBV12-3 or TRBV12-4 to TRBJ2-1; tentative D call: TRBD2 (6 bases). The CDR3 length is 15 residues. Trimming left V 3 bases short and J 2 bases short, with 11 bases between. CDR3 residues: CASSFQLATYNEQFF. CDR3 coding DNA: TGTGCCAGCAGTTTTCAACTAGCCACCTACAATGAGCAGTTCTTC.

The chain joins TRBV7-9 to TRBJ1-1; the match to TRBD1 covers 7 bases. CDR1 and CDR2 (germline): SEHNR, FQNEAQ (reference sequence). Germline trimming cut 5 bases from V and 6 bases from J; bases unmatched to any gene: 15. The CDR3 is 16 amino acids. CDR3 DNA sequence: TGTGCCAGCAGCGCATACTCCGGGACAGCCATCGCTGAAGCTTTCTTT. This codes for CASSAYSGTAIAEAFF. Drawing the rest from reference TRBV7-9 and TRBJ1-1, the complete variable domain is DTGVSQNPRHKITKRGQNVTFRCDPISEHNRLYWYRQTLGQGPEFLTYFQNEAQLEKSRLLSDRFSAERPKGSFSTLEIQRTEQGDSAMYLCASSAYSGTAIAEAFFGQGTRLTVV.

The rearrangement joins TRBV6-2 or TRBV6-3 to TRBJ2-7; D is possibly TRBD1 or TRBD2 (5 bases each). Trimming took off 5 bases at V and 2 bases at J, with 10 bases between the two ends. Per germline, CDR1 MNHEY and CDR2 SVGEGT. The CDR3 loop spans 13 amino acids. The chain's CDR3 is CASSGTETYEQYF. The CDR3 DNA is TGTGCCAGCAGTGGGACCGAAACCTACGAGCAGTACTTC.

The chain couples TRBV28 to TRBJ2-6, with D unresolved. The V gene's germline CDR1 is MDHEN and CDR2 SYDVKM. Deletions cut 3 bases from V and 1 base from J, with 10 bases between. The CDR3 is 16 residues long. CDR3 loop: CASSFPARSGANVLTF. DNA for the CDR3: TGTGCCAGCAGTTTCCCCGCCCGGTCTGGGGCCAACGTCCTGACTTTC.

The chain employs TRBV6-5 and TRBJ1-1; a weak D match, TRBD1 (5 bases). Germline V gene data show CDR1 as MNHEY and CDR2 as SVGAGI. The CDR3 consists of 13 residues. Trimming took 2 bases from V and 12 from J, leaving 16 bases between them. Written as DNA, the CDR3 is TGTGCCAGCAGTTACACGCCAACAGGTCGCACTTTCTTT. This codes for CASSYTPTGRTFF.

This clonotype was seen many times. V usage is TRBV20-1 and J usage is TRBJ2-3; TRBD2 aligns across 7 bases. The germline CDR1 and CDR2 sequences are DFQATT and SNEGSKA (reference sequence). Trimming at V came to 4 bases and at J to 4 bases, leaving 5 bases not matched to a gene. The CDR3 is 13 amino acids. The DNA of the CDR3 is TGCAGTGCTATTCATACTAGCGCAGATACGCAGTATTTT. Translation: CSAIHTSADTQYF.